These 5 T cell receptor beta chains were all obtained from the same sample, sequenced in a study of post-analysis software for immune sequencing data. These receptors' targets are unknown. Unique molecular identifiers had been added to the TCR beta cDNA libraries. TCRdb analysed the PCR reads with MiXCR anew, one entry per CDR3 protein. The sample shows about 620,000 distinct CDR3 sequences, roughly two fifths of them seen only once. Study results and limitations: A handful of TRBV segments were significantly more frequent in patients than in controls. TRBV5-6, TRBV5-1 and TRBV20-1 were among these segments.

Source material: blood. These receptors all stem from a girl aged 5 to 17 with multiple sclerosis.

The chain has TRBV7-8 and TRBJ2-5, with D possibly matching TRBD2 (6 bases). CDR3 length equals 15 residues. Germline CDR1 and CDR2: SGHVS and FQNEAQ. Trimming left V 5 bases short and J 2 bases short, with 15 bases between. The CDR3 sequence is CASSPSGVRQETQYF. The DNA for the CDR3 is TGTGCCAGCAGCCCGTCGGGAGTTCGGCAAGAGACCCAGTACTTC.

The V call is TRBV4-2, the J call TRBJ1-4, with D possibly being TRBD1 (6 bases). The CDR3 contains 16 residues. Germline CDR1 and CDR2: LGHNA and YNFKEQ. Trimming left V 0 bases short and J 4 bases short, with 12 bases between. Here the CDR3 DNA reads TGTGCCAGCAGCCAAGATAGGCAGGGGCATAATGAAAAACTGTTTTTT. Residues: CASSQDRQGHNEKLFF.

The V gene is TRBV12-3 or TRBV12-4, the J gene TRBJ2-5; D perhaps matches TRBD1 (7 bases). The V end lost 8 bases, the J end lost 1 base, and 17 bases lay between the germline ends. The CDR3 covers 15 residues. Here the CDR3 DNA reads TGTGCCAGCGCCCCAGGGGGGACGCGCCAAGAGACCCAGTACTTC. Translating it yields CASAPGGTRQETQYF.

This chain links TRBV30 with TRBJ2-1; no definite D call. The length of the CDR3 is 15 residues. V was shortened by 2 bases and J by 0 bases, with 11 bases between the two germline ends. Germline V gene sequence: CDR1 GTSNPN, CDR2 SVGIG (reference sequence). CDR3 sequence: CAWSKTASSYNEQFF. Written as DNA, the CDR3 is TGTGCCTGGAGTAAGACTGCTAGCTCCTACAATGAGCAGTTCTTC.

This clonotype came up a few times. DNA of the CDR3: TGTGCCAGCTCCCGAGGGGGGACAGGGCCGTACAATGAGCAGTTCTTC. This translates into CASSRGGTGPYNEQFF. The rearrangement links TRBV6-1 to TRBJ2-1; TRBD1 matches at 9 bases. Germline loops: CDR1 MNHNS, CDR2 SASEGT. CDR3 length: 16 amino acids. J gave up 4 bases and V 8 bases, and 12 bases lay outside the gene matches.